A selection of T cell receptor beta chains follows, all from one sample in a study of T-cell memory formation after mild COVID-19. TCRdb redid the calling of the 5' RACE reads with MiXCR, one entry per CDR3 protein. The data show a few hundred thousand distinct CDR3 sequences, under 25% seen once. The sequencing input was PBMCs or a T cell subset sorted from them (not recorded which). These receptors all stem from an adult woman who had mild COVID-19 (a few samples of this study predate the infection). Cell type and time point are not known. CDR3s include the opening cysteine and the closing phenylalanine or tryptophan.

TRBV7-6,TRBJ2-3,CASSSERGDMTDTQYF
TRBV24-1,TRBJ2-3,CATSDPVGTDTQYF
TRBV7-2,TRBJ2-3,CASSLYGRGDTQYF
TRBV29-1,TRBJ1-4,CSVNPVGGEKLFF
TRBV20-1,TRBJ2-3,CSAFRGAGGFTDTQYF
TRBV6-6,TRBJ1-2,CASSQGQGIDTF
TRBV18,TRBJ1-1,CASQGVGTEAFF
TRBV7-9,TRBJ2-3,CASSSLGSGAPDTQYF
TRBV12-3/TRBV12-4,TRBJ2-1,CASSFWGDKVEQFF
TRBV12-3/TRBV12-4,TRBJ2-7,CASSPLRGVGHEQYF
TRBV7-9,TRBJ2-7,CASSLWGLPYEQYF
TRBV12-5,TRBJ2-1,CASGRERAGVEQFF
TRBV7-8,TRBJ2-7,CASSPEALATYEQYF
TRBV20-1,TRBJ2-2,CSARGTSGLGYTGELFF
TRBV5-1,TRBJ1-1,CASSLVPRGMRSMNTEAFF
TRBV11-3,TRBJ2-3,CASSDTSVGVTQYF
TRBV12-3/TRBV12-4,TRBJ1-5,CASTDRGLSNQPQHF
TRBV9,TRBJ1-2,CASSLETGEGYCYTF
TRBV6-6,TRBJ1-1,CASSYSADRGPWNTEAFF
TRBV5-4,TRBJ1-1,CASSPTTGNTEAFF
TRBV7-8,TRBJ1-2,CASSQGQGTDYGYTF
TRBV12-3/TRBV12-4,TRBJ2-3,CASSFDGTGLTDTQYF
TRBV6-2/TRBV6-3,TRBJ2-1,CASSYRQVAYNEQFF
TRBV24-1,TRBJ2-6,CATSAGGHSGANVLTF
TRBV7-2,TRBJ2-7,CASSLFRGRYEQYF
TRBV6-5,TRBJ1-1,CASSLGTLITEAFF
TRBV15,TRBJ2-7,CATSRETSFYEQYF
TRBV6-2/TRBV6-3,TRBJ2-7,CASSGRGGRAAYEQYF
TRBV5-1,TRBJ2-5,CASSLEGWGETQYF
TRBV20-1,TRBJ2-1,CSASRNRGYNEQFF
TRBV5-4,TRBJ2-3,CASSYGQGATDTQYF
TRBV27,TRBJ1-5,CASRGASGNQPQHF
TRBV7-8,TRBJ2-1,CASSLRTGQGYNEQFF
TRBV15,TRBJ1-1,CATHPGRTLNTEAFF
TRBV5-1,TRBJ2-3,CASSFSILKPDTQYF
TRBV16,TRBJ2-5,CASSQADRTRETQYF
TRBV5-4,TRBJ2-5,CASSLGWIGAQETQYF
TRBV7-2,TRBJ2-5,CASSSALGTQYF
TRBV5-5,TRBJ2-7,CASSLEGQDIYEQYF
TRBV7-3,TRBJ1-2,CASSSPVHYGYTF
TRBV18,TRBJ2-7,CASSPNGGLKFEQYF
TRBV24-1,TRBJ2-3,CATSDRSHTDTQYF
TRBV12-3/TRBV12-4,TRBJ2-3,CASSPMRGVSTDTQYF
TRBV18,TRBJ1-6,CASSRAGRADSPLHF
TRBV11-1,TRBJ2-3,CASSFTPTSGGTDTQYF
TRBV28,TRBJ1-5,CASTFQQGHQPQHF
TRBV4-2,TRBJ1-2,CASSQPIPGQLIYGYTF
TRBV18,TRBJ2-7,CASSPPGQGRTYEQYF